The entry that follows covers one T cell receptor (beta chain) sequence. Its antigen is undetermined. The data derive from a study of shared clonotypes between healthy human individuals. On the study more broadly: Sampling drew on donors who were a couple of women and a few men aged 18 to 49.

General study results and limits: Donor clonotype sharing was expected to depend on sequencing depth.

Some clones are missing from TCRdb's copy, which holds only in-frame ones; the method was immunoSEQ multiplex PCR. The sample has 2 million to 2.5 million clones; 85% to 95% are singletons. The V end was cut by 1 base, the J end by 4 bases, with 14 bases between. This CDR3 is built from 15 residues. Germline values: CDR1 SGHRS, CDR2 YFSETQ. The sequenced sample consisted of naive CD4+ T cells from PBMCs. Sample subset: CD45RA+ positively selected. This sequence was found in a man aged 18 to 30 in good health. Some clones in this sample may be carry-over from other donors' samples. This chain uses TRBV5-1 with TRBJ1-1; D is uncertain. This chain's CDR3 is CASSLSAGEVTEAFF. CDR3 sequence (DNA): TGCGCCAGCAGCTTGTCTGCAGGTGAGGTCACTGAAGCTTTCTTT.